This T cell receptor beta chain was profiled in a study of blood T cell repertoires in COVID-19. Here immunoSEQ multiplex PCR was the method, and the copy in TCRdb shows in-frame clones only, minus some. This sample yields roughly 200,000 clones, of which around four fifths are seen a single time; roughly 7.2% belongs to the top ten. The source of this sequence is a woman aged 40 to 55 with COVID-19, enrolled during active disease. Sequenced: peripheral blood.

The CDR3 coding sequence is TGTGCCAGCAGTCGCAAGCAGGCTTACAATGAGCAGTTCTTC. This translates into CASSRKQAYNEQFF. The rearrangement joins TRBV27 to TRBJ2-1; no definite D call. Germline assignment: CDR1 MNHEY and CDR2 SMNVEV (reference sequence). Trimming left V 5 bases short and J 4 bases short, with 12 bases between. The CDR3 extends over 14 amino acids.